Listed below are T cell receptor beta chains from one sample, sequenced in a study of blood T cell repertoires in COVID-19. The assay was immunoSEQ multiplex PCR, and TCRdb's table has in-frame clones only and misses some. Altogether more than 250,000 clones are present, 70% to 90% being singletons, with the ten largest covering less than 6%. The sequencing sample was made of PBMCs or T cells enriched from blood (not recorded which). All receptors derive from a woman aged 30 to 39 who had recovered from COVID-19. The conserved cysteine and the conserved F or W are not part of the CDR3 here. Each record gives: V gene, CDR3 length, J gene, CDR3 protein.

TRBV5-1	15	TRBJ2-6	ASTPRDSLFGANVLT
TRBV19	12	TRBJ1-2	ASSKTGGGYGYT
TRBV4-1	18	TRBJ1-3	ASSQVGPDTVPPGGNTIY
TRBV7-2	9	TRBJ2-5	ASSRQETQY
TRBV5-1	13	TRBJ2-3	ASSLEGTRGDTQY
TRBV9	14	TRBJ2-3	ASSVGAGGLTDTQY
TRBV20-1	13	TRBJ2-4	SASGLAGGVNIQY
TRBV30	12	TRBJ2-3	ASDSSGGGDTQY
TRBV18	13	TRBJ1-3	ASSRGQGSGNTIY
TRBV9	13	TRBJ1-2	ASSVGHPTNYGYT
TRBV6-2/TRBV6-3	16	TRBJ1-5	ASSFDRGRVFSNQPQH
TRBV11-3	13	TRBJ2-2	ASSLGTSNTGELF
TRBV4-1	12	TRBJ2-7	ASSQVRTGGTPY
TRBV5-4	13	TRBJ1-2	ASSLAVRGSYGYT
TRBV10-2	12	TRBJ2-5	ASLAGGLPGTQY
TRBV29-1	11	TRBJ1-5	SVAQGAAQPQH
TRBV4-3	12	TRBJ1-5	ASSQVRQGQPQH